This entry describes one T cell receptor beta chain. Its antigen remains unknown. This record belongs to a study of Ad26.COV2.S vaccination and SARS-CoV-2 variants. Study-wide findings and caveats: Individuals receiving vaccine had higher spike-specific TCR breadth than placebo recipients did. Total T cell responses, in the TCR breadth and depth analyses, may have been underestimated.

This CDR3 has 12 residues. Germline assignment: CDR1 SNHLY and CDR2 FYNNEI. The germline V and J ends were trimmed by 6 bases and 2 bases, with 7 bases remaining between them. TCRdb's table, derived via immunoSEQ multiplex PCR, lists solely in-frame clones and lacks some. The sample records some 190,000 clones, about 83% being singletons. V usage is TRBV2 and J usage is TRBJ1-1; no clear D. Sequenced material: peripheral blood, taken after recovery from COVID-19. This TCR was recovered from a human donor who had recovered from COVID-19. DNA for the CDR3: TGTGCCAGCAGGGCAACAAACACTGAAGCTTTCTTT. Translated: CASRATNTEAFF.